Following are 26 T cell receptor beta chains from one sample sequenced in a study of human T cells and chemical hapten exposure. Time point defined: patch test 2, 6 weeks after DPC sensitization. The sample's treatment: therapeutic diphenylcyclopropenone sensitization with weekly scalp DPC. TCRdb analysed the RACE reads with MiXCR anew, one entry per CDR3 protein. The top ten hold less than 2.5% of the sample, which has tens of thousands of distinct CDR3 sequences, 11% seen once. The source was whole blood, collected in connection with sensitization to the hapten diphenylcyclopropenone (DPC). Source of these receptors: a man aged 40-55 years with alopecia areata. Some clones in this sample may be carry-over from other donors' samples.

The rearrangement joins TRBV12-3 or TRBV12-4 to TRBJ2-3, with TRBD2 identical over 7 bases. This CDR3 has 15 amino acids. Unmatched junction bases numbered 7, after V lost 3 bases and J lost 4 bases. The CDR3 loop reads CASSLDGRMADTQYF. CDR3 DNA: TGTGCCAGCAGTTTGGACGGGAGGATGGCAGATACGCAGTATTTT.

This clonotype was counted a few times. The chain uses TRBV18 and TRBJ1-2; D is uncertain. This CDR3 region has 13 residues. The germline V and J ends were trimmed by 2 bases and 6 bases, with 10 bases remaining between them. CDR1 and CDR2 (germline): KGHSH, LQKENI. This chain's CDR3 is CASSPEEVDGYTF. The DNA for the CDR3 is TGTGCCAGCTCACCAGAAGAGGTTGATGGCTACACCTTC.

The chain carries TRBV12-3 or TRBV12-4 and TRBJ1-4; 9 nucleotides match TRBD1. The CDR3 length is 16 residues. Trimming removed 0 bases from V and 8 bases from J; junction bases left unmatched: 7. CDR3 nucleotide sequence: TGTGCCAGCAGTTTAGCCTCGACAGGGGGGGGGGAAAAACTGTTTTTT. Translating gives CASSLASTGGGEKLFF.

J is TRBJ2-6 and V is TRBV6-2 or TRBV6-3, with D perhaps TRBD1 or TRBD2 (5 bases each). Germline V gene sequence: CDR1 MNHEY, CDR2 SVGEGT. CDR3 length equals 18 residues. Trimming took 9 bases from V and 0 from J, leaving 21 bases between them. The CDR3 spells CASRSYGDGLSGANVLTF. The DNA of the CDR3 is TGTGCCAGTCGATCTTACGGGGACGGCCTCTCTGGGGCCAACGTCCTGACTTTC.

Many counts were recorded for this clonotype. The V gene is TRBV10-3, the J gene TRBJ2-7, with TRBD2 as a possible D gene (6 bases). The CDR3 contains 12 residues. V lost 6 bases to trimming and J lost 6 bases, with 12 bases between them. CDR1 ENHRY and CDR2 SYGVKD come from the germline V gene. The chain's CDR3 is CAISMTSSEQYF. The CDR3 nucleotides read TGTGCCATCAGCATGACTAGTTCCGAGCAGTACTTC.

This clonotype was counted between two and nine times. The V gene is TRBV27, the J gene TRBJ2-7; perhaps TRBD1 as D (5 bases). Germline V lookup: CDR1 MNHEY, CDR2 SMNVEV (reference sequence). Trimming took off 5 bases at V and 1 base at J, with 12 bases between the two ends. CDR3 size: 14 residues. CDR3 region: CASSAARGSYEQYV. CDR3 DNA: TGTGCCAGCAGTGCGGCTAGGGGTTCCTACGAGCAGTACGTC.

The V gene is TRBV9, the J gene TRBJ2-4, with TRBD2 identical over 11 bases. This CDR3 contains 15 residues. Germline V CDR1 and CDR2: SGDLS, YYNGEE. J lost 5 bases, V lost 0 bases, and 1 base had no gene match. CDR3 nucleotide sequence: TGTGCCAGCAGCGTAGGGGGACTAGCGGAAAACATTCAGTACTTC. It encodes CASSVGGLAENIQYF.

CDR3 protein: CASSLTHRGGGYTF. The DNA for the CDR3 is TGTGCCAGCAGCTTGACGCACAGGGGTGGCGGCTACACCTTC. The chain is built from TRBV7-2 and TRBJ1-2; 7 nucleotides line up with TRBD1. V shed 3 bases, J shed 8 bases, and the junction held 9 bases outside the gene matches. CDR1 and CDR2 (germline): SGHTA, FQGNSA. The CDR3 consists of 14 residues.

The chain combines TRBV20-1 with TRBJ2-7; TRBD1 matches at 7 bases. V gave up 3 bases and J gave up 3 bases; unmatched junction bases: 2. Germline loops: CDR1 DFQATT, CDR2 SNEGSKA (reference sequence). There are 12 residues in the CDR3. The CDR3, as DNA: TGCAGTGCTAGTGGGGACAGCTACGAGCAGTACTTC. It encodes CSASGDSYEQYF.

The chain has TRBV15 and TRBJ2-1; possible D gene TRBD2, 5 bases. Germline V lookup: CDR1 LNHNV, CDR2 YYDKDF (reference sequence). The V end lost 0 bases, the J end lost 5 bases, and 14 bases lay between the germline ends. The length of the CDR3 is 16 residues. The CDR3 loop is CATSREILLGNNEQFF. The CDR3 nucleotides are TGTGCCACCAGCAGAGAAATCTTACTCGGGAACAATGAGCAGTTCTTC. Supplemented by reference TRBV15 and TRBJ2-1, the full variable domain reads DAMVIQNPRYQVTQFGKPVTLSCSQTLNHNVMYWYQQKSSQAPKLLFHYYDKDFNNEADTPDNFQSRRPNTSFCFLDIRSPGLGDTAMYLCATSREILLGNNEQFFGPGTRLTVL.

J is TRBJ2-7 and V is TRBV29-1; TRBD2 might be the D (5 bases). The V end was cut by 4 bases, the J end by 6 bases, with 10 bases between. The CDR3 contains 11 residues. Germline CDR1 SQVTM, CDR2 ANQGSEA. The CDR3 reads CSVGLGSEQYF. CDR3 DNA: TGCAGCGTTGGGCTGGGGAGCGAGCAGTACTTC.

This clonotype showed up many times. The chain uses TRBV3-1 and TRBJ1-4; 7 nucleotides agree with TRBD1. This CDR3 is 14 amino acids long. The germline V gene has CDR1 LGHDT and CDR2 YNNKEL (reference sequence). Unmatched junction bases numbered 4, after V lost 1 base and J lost 8 bases. The CDR3 coding sequence is TGTGCCAGCAGCCAAGCGCAGGGGGTGGAAAAACTGTTTTTT. Translation gives CASSQAQGVEKLFF.

This sequence joins TRBV5-4 and TRBJ2-1, with D possibly being TRBD1 or TRBD2 (5 bases each). V lost 6 bases and J lost 0, with 13 bases in between. The CDR3 loop spans 15 amino acids. Germline CDR1 is SGHNT and CDR2 is YYREEE (reference sequence). CDR3 region: CASTGDPISYNEQFF. In DNA, the CDR3 is TGTGCCAGCACCGGGGACCCTATCTCCTACAATGAGCAGTTCTTC.

This clonotype was picked up many times. The V call is TRBV3-1, the J call TRBJ2-1, with TRBD1 matching 7 bases. CDR1 is LGHDT and CDR2 is YNNKEL in the germline V gene (reference sequence). The CDR3 length is 14 residues. V was clipped by 4 bases and J by 10 bases; unmatched bases: 10. The CDR3 protein is CASSRDRITREQFF. CDR3 in DNA: TGTGCCAGCAGCCGGGACAGAATTACAAGAGAGCAGTTCTTC.

This clonotype was detected only a few times. V gene TRBV29-1 combines with J gene TRBJ2-3; no definite D call. With 7 bases removed from V and 2 bases from J, the gap between germline ends came to 19 bases. The CDR3 has 15 residues. Germline V gene sequence: CDR1 SQVTM, CDR2 ANQGSEA. The CDR3 DNA follows: TGCAGCGCCGCCATCGGGCTTCTCTACACAGATACGCAGTATTTT. Its protein product is CSAAIGLLYTDTQYF.

A few counts support this clonotype. The rearrangement joins TRBV7-2 to TRBJ2-5; 7 bases fit TRBD2. This CDR3 region has 15 residues. The V gene's germline CDR1 is SGHTA and CDR2 FQGNSA. V was pared by 5 bases and J by 4 bases, with 10 bases of the junction left unmatched. Here the CDR3 DNA reads TGTGCCAGCAGCCGGAATTGGGGGGAGGGAGAGACCCAGTACTTC. Amino acids: CASSRNWGEGETQYF.

This clonotype was counted between two and nine times. The CDR3: CAWKPLRGGYGYTF. Written as DNA, the CDR3 is TGTGCCTGGAAGCCCTTAAGGGGGGGCTATGGCTACACCTTC. V usage is TRBV30 and J usage is TRBJ1-2; TRBD1 might be the D (6 bases). The V gene lost 4 bases and the J gene lost 4 bases, with 16 bases spanning the gap. This CDR3 is built from 14 residues. Germline V gene data show CDR1 as GTSNPN and CDR2 as SVGIG (reference sequence).

The chain links TRBV9 to TRBJ1-1; D gene ambiguous. The CDR3 length is 15 residues. The V end lost 4 bases, the J end lost 4 bases, and 17 bases lay between the germline ends. Looked up from germline, CDR1 is SGDLS and CDR2 is YYNGEE. CDR3 loop: CASSPMSVAATEAFF. The CDR3 bases are TGTGCCAGCAGCCCCATGTCGGTGGCGGCCACTGAAGCTTTCTTT.

The genes are TRBV29-1 and TRBJ2-5, with a weak D call TRBD2 (5 bases). Germline V gene sequence: CDR1 SQVTM, CDR2 ANQGSEA. V gave up 6 bases and J gave up 2 bases, with 31 bases separating them. The CDR3 has 19 amino acids. For the CDR3, the DNA is TGCAGCGTCGGCGGAGGTCTCGGTCTCAGCGCCTTCCATCAAGAGACCCAGTACTTC. Translating it yields CSVGGGLGLSAFHQETQYF.

This clonotype has only a few counts. The chain employs TRBV7-2 and TRBJ1-1, with 7 positions matching TRBD1. The CDR3 covers 13 residues. Germline V gives CDR1 SGHTA, CDR2 FQGNSA. With 5 bases clipped from V and 6 bases from J, the junction kept 6 bases outside the gene matches. In nucleotides, the CDR3 is TGTGCCAGCAGCACCAGGGGGATCCCTGAAGCTTTCTTT. Translation gives CASSTRGIPEAFF.

This clonotype was detected a few times. V usage is TRBV7-8 and J usage is TRBJ2-3; TRBD2 agrees at 9 bases. V gave up 6 bases and J gave up 6 bases; unmatched junction bases: 10. This CDR3 is 15 amino acids long. Germline V gene lookup returns CDR1 SGHVS and CDR2 FQNEAQ. CDR3 DNA sequence: TGTGCCAGCAGTTTACTAGCGGGTTCCAAGGATACGCAGTATTTT. This gives the protein CASSLLAGSKDTQYF.

This chain links TRBV29-1 with TRBJ2-1; D not resolved. Germline V gene sequence: CDR1 SQVTM, CDR2 ANQGSEA. The CDR3 extends over 14 amino acids. The V gene lost 3 bases and the J gene lost 4 bases, with 13 bases spanning the gap. The CDR3 bases are TGCAGCGTTGACTCCAGGTCGTTATACAATGAGCAGTTCTTC. It yields the protein CSVDSRSLYNEQFF.

This clonotype was seen many times. The rearrangement joins TRBV12-3 or TRBV12-4 to TRBJ1-5, with 10 bases matching TRBD1. V trimming: 6 bases; J trimming: 7 bases; junction bases outside the gene matches: 12. The CDR3 extends over 16 amino acids. The CDR3: CASSPSWTGGIQPQHF. CDR3 in DNA: TGTGCCAGCAGCCCGAGTTGGACAGGGGGGATCCAGCCCCAGCATTTT.

This clonotype was observed at least ten times. The rearrangement joins TRBV7-9 to TRBJ1-5; D possibly corresponds to TRBD1 (6 bases). The CDR3 is 14 residues long. In germline, CDR1 is SEHNR, CDR2 FQNEAQ (reference sequence). Trimming removed 3 bases at V and 2 bases at J, with 8 bases between. The CDR3 region has the DNA TGTGCCAGCAGCTTCGCAGGGGGCAATCAGCCCCAGCATTTT. It translates to CASSFAGGNQPQHF. Full variable domain (remainder filled in from reference TRBV7-9 and TRBJ1-5): DTGVSQNPRHKITKRGQNVTFRCDPISEHNRLYWYRQTLGQGPEFLTYFQNEAQLEKSRLLSDRFSAERPKGSFSTLEIQRTEQGDSAMYLCASSFAGGNQPQHFGDGTRLSIL.

This clonotype was found many times. This sequence joins TRBV18 and TRBJ2-5; D is unclear. The CDR3 loop spans 15 amino acids. The V gene's germline CDR1 is KGHSH and CDR2 LQKENI. The ends were cut back, 3 bases at V and 5 bases at J, with 16 bases in the middle. CDR3 loop: CASSPGPPTSETQYF. CDR3 bases: TGTGCCAGCTCACCCGGACCACCAACATCGGAGACCCAGTACTTC.

In its sample, this clonotype was seen many times. The chain combines TRBV4-3 with TRBJ2-4, with 11 positions matching TRBD2. The trim removed 5 bases at V and 6 bases at J, leaving 3 bases unmatched. CDR3 length equals 14 residues. Germline loops: CDR1 LGHNA, CDR2 YSLEER. The CDR3: CASSTGTSGNIQYF. The CDR3 DNA reads as TGCGCCAGCAGCACAGGGACTAGCGGAAACATTCAGTACTTC.